This paragraph reports one T cell receptor (beta chain). In the study's own analysis: Nucleated cell counts were estimated from reference gene primer amplification. The assay was immunoSEQ multiplex PCR, and TCRdb's table has in-frame clones only and misses some. That table furnishes V, J and clone size, whereas the DNA furnished D and trimming. The sample has 250,000 to 350,000 clones; around 90% are singletons. The source of the sample is a study of blood T cell repertoires in COVID-19. Study at large: Acute-phase and convalescent COVID-19 samples originated in the United States, Italy and Spain.

Germline V CDR1 and CDR2: LNHNV, YYDKDF (reference sequence). The CDR3 length is 15 residues. V lost 0 bases and J 3 bases, leaving 9 bases between the germline ends. The rearrangement links TRBV15 to TRBJ1-3, with D possibly being TRBD1 (5 bases). The clonotype comes from a man aged 18-30 years who had recovered from COVID-19. The sample was peripheral blood. The CDR3 here is CATSRDGGNGNTIYF. The CDR3 region has the DNA TGTGCCACCAGCAGAGATGGGGGGAATGGAAACACCATATATTTT.